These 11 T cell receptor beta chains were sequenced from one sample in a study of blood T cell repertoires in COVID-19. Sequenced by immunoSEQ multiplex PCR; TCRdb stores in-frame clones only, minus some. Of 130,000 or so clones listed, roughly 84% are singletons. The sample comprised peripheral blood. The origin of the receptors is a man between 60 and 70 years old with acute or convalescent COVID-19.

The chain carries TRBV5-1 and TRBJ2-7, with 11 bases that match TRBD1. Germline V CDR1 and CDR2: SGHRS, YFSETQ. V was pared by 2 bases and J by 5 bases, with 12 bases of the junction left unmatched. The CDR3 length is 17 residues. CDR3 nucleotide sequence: TGCGCCAGCAGCTTAGGTTCGCGGACAGGGGGCGACGACGAGCAGTACTTC. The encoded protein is CASSLGSRTGGDDEQYF.

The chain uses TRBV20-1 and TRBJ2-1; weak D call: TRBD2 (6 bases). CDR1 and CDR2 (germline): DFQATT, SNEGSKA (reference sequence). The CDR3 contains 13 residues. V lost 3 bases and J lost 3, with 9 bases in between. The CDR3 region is CSASSGYYNEQFF. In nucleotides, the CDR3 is TGCAGTGCTAGTAGCGGATACTACAATGAGCAGTTCTTC.

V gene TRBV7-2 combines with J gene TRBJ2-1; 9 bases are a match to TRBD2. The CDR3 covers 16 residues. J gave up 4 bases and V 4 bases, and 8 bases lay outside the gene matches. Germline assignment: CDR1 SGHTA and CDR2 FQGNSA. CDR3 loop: CASSSLAGGPYNEQFF. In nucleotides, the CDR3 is TGTGCCAGCAGCTCACTAGCGGGTGGACCGTACAATGAGCAGTTCTTC.

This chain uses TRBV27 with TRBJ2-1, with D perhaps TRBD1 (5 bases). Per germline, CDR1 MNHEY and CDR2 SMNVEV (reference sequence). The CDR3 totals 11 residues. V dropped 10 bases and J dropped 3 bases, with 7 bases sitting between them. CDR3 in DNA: TGTGCCACGCAGGGCTACAATGAGCAGTTCTTC. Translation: CATQGYNEQFF.

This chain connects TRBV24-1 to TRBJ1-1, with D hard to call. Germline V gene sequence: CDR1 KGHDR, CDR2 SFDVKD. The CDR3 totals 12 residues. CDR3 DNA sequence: TGTGCTGTACGAGGGTCGAACACTGAAGCTTTCTTT. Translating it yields CAVRGSNTEAFF.

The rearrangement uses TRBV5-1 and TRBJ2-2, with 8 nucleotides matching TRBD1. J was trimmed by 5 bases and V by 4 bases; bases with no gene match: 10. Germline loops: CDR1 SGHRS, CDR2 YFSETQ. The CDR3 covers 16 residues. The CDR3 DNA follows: TGCGCCAGCAGCCCCGGACAGGGACCCACAACCGGGGAGCTGTTTTTT. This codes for CASSPGQGPTTGELFF.

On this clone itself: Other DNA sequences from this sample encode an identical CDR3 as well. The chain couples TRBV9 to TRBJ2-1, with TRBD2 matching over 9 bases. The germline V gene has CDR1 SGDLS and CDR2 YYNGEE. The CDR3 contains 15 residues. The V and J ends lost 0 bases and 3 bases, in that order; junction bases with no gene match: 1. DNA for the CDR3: TGTGCCAGCAGCGTAGGTAGCGGGAGCTACAATGAGCAGTTCTTC. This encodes CASSVGSGSYNEQFF.

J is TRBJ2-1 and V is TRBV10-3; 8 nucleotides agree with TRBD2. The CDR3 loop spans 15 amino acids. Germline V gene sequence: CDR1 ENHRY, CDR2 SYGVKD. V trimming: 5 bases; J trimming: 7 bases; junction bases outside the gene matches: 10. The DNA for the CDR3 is TGTGCCATCAGTCGAAGCGGGGGCGAAGGTAATGAGCAGTTCTTC. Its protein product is CAISRSGGEGNEQFF.

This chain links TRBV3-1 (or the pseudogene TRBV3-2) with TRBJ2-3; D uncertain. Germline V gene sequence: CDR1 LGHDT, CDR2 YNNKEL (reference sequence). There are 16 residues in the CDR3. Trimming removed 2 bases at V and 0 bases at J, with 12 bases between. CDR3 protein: CASSQYSRGSTDTQYF. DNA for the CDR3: TGTGCCAGCAGCCAATATTCCAGAGGTAGCACAGATACGCAGTATTTT.

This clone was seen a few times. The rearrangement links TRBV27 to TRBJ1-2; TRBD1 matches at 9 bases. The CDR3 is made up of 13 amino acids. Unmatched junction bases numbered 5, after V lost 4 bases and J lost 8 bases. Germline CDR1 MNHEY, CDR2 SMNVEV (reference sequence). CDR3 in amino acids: CASSSGQGSGYTF. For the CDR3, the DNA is TGTGCCAGCAGTTCGGGACAGGGTTCCGGCTACACCTTC.

Here the CDR3 reads CSGDPGQGETEAFF. The CDR3 region has the DNA TGCAGCGGCGACCCGGGACAGGGGGAAACTGAAGCTTTCTTT. V gene TRBV29-1 combines with J gene TRBJ1-1; 11 bases are shared with TRBD1. Germline trimming cut 7 bases from V and 5 bases from J; bases unmatched to any gene: 9. CDR1 SQVTM and CDR2 ANQGSEA come from the germline V gene. The CDR3 has 14 residues.